This TCR beta chain came from a study of T cell responses to AZD1222 COVID-19 vaccine. Sequencing used immunoSEQ multiplex PCR; TCRdb keeps in-frame clones, though not all of them. The sample lists about 180,000 clones, approximately 91% occurring once. The origin of this receptor is an adult who received the AZD1222 COVID-19 vaccine. Source: peripheral blood, taken 28 days after the second AZD1222 dose.

The CDR3 coding sequence is TGTGCCAGCAGTTTTTCACACAGTCCCATTCAGTACTTC. Translated, it gives CASSFSHSPIQYF. V gene TRBV27 combines with J gene TRBJ2-4, with D hard to call. This CDR3 has 13 amino acids. Trimming took 3 bases from V and 9 from J, leaving 12 bases between them. Germline CDR1 and CDR2: MNHEY and SMNVEV (reference sequence).